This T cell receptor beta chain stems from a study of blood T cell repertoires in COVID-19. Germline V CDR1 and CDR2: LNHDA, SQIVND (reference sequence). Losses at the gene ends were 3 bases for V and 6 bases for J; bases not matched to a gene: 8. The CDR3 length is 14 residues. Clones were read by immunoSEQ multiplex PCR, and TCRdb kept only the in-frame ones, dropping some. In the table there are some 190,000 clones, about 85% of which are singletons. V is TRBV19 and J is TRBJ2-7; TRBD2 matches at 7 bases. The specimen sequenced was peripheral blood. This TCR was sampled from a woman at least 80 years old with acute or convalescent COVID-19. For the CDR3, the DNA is TGTGCCAGTAGTATTGGGGGAGGGACCCCCGAGCAGTACTTC. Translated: CASSIGGGTPEQYF.